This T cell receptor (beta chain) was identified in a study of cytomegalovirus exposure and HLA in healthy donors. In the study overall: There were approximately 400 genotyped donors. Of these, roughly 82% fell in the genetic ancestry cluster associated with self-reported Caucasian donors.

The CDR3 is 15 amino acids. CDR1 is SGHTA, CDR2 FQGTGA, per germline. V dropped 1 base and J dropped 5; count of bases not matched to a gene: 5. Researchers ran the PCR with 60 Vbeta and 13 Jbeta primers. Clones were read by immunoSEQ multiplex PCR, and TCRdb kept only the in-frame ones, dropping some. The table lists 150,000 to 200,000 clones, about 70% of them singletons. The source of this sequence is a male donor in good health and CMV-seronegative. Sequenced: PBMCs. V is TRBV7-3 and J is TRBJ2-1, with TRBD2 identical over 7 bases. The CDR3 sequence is CASSLNGLADNEQFF. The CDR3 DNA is TGTGCCAGCAGCTTAAACGGGCTAGCGGACAATGAGCAGTTCTTC.